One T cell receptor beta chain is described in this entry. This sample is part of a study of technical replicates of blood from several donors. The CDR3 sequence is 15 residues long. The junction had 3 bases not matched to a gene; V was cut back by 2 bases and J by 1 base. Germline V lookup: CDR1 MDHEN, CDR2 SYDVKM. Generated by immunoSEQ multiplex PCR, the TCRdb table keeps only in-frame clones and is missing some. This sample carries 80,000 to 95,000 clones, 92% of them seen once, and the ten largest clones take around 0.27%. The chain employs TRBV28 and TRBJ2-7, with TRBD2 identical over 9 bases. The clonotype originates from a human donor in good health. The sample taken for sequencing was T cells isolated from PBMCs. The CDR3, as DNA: TGTGCCAGCAGTTTAGATCTAGCGGGATCCTACGAGCAGTACTTC. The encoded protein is CASSLDLAGSYEQYF.